These T cell receptor beta chains were read from a single sample in a study of T cells in Graves' hyperthyroidism and ophthalmopathy. One entry per CDR3 protein results from TCRdb running MiXCR on the multiplex PCR reads. The sample shows 300,000 to 500,000 distinct CDR3 sequences, around 15% of them seen only once. Specimen: blood. The receptors were sampled from a man in his fifties with Graves' ophthalmopathy. The CDR3 runs from the conserved cysteine through the conserved F or W. The D gene is left open where the match is weak. The listing skips clone size in some rows; elsewhere it reads once, few, many or a size class.

.,few,TRBV19,TRBJ1-2,TGTGCCAGTAATCTCAGGGATGGCTACACCTTC,CASNLRDGYTF
.,many,TRBV2,TRBJ2-7,TGTGCCAGCGCGAGGGGCTACGAGCAGTACTTC,CASARGYEQYF
TRBD2,many,TRBV29-1,TRBJ2-3,TGCAGCGGCCGGGGAGCTAGCGGAGCAGATACGCAGTATTTT,CSGRGASGADTQYF
.,few,TRBV7-8,TRBJ1-2,TGTGCCAGCAGCTTAGCGCTGTGGGACTATGGCTACACCTTC,CASSLALWDYGYTF
.,once,TRBV19,TRBJ2-1,TGTGCCAGTAGTTCGGGGGACCGAGCCTACAATGAGCAGTTCTTC,CASSSGDRAYNEQFF
.,.,TRBV20-1,TRBJ2-3,TGCAGTGCCAGCATGGACAGTTATACGCAGTATTTT,CSASMDSYTQYF
TRBD2,many,TRBV11-2,TRBJ2-7,TGTGCCAGCAGCCCGAATAGCGGGAGGGATCACGAGCAGTACTTC,CASSPNSGRDHEQYF
TRBD2,few,TRBV12-3/TRBV12-4,TRBJ2-1,TGTGCCAGCAGCACTACTAGCGGGAGGGCCCATGAGCAGTTCTTC,CASSTTSGRAHEQFF
TRBD1,.,TRBV5-4,TRBJ2-2,TGTGCCAGCAGGAACCGGGACAGATCGAACACCGGGGAGCTGTTTTTT,CASRNRDRSNTGELFF
TRBD2,.,TRBV7-8,TRBJ2-1,TGTGTCAGCAGCTTTCTCCTACGTGCTAGCGGGAGGGCCAGAGTCAATGAGCAGTTCTTC,CVSSFLLRASGRARVNEQFF
TRBD2,few,TRBV27,TRBJ2-7,TGTGCCAGCAGTTTACGCGGGGGGAAAGGGGCCTACGAGCAGTACTTC,CASSLRGGKGAYEQYF
.,many,TRBV7-6,TRBJ2-3,TGTGCCAGCAGCCCCGTAGGGGGGGGTCAAGGGGCAGATACGCAGTATTTT,CASSPVGGGQGADTQYF
TRBD2,many,TRBV13,TRBJ2-7,TGTGCCAGCAGCCCACGTGTAGCGGGGTTCTACGAGCAGTACTTC,CASSPRVAGFYEQYF
.,many,TRBV18,TRBJ2-4,TGTGCCAGCTCACCACCTTCATTAGCCAAAAACATTCAGTACTTC,CASSPPSLAKNIQYF
.,many,TRBV30,TRBJ1-1,TGTGCCTGGAGTGGAAATCCCACAGGGAGAACTGAAGCTTTCTTT,CAWSGNPTGRTEAFF
TRBD1,.,TRBV19,TRBJ2-7,TGTGCCAGTAGTTCAACCTGGACAGGACACGAGCAGTACTTC,CASSSTWTGHEQYF
.,.,TRBV19,TRBJ2-5,TGTGCCAGTAGTACCGACAGGACCCTCCAAGAGACCCAGTACTTC,CASSTDRTLQETQYF
.,many,TRBV7-8,TRBJ1-1,TGTGCCAGCCTAATCGAGGAGGCCACTGAAGCTTTCTTT,CASLIEEATEAFF
TRBD2,many,TRBV12-3/TRBV12-4,TRBJ2-7,TGTGCCAGCAGTAAACCAAAGAACACTAGCGGGAGTCGCTACGAGCAGTACTTC,CASSKPKNTSGSRYEQYF